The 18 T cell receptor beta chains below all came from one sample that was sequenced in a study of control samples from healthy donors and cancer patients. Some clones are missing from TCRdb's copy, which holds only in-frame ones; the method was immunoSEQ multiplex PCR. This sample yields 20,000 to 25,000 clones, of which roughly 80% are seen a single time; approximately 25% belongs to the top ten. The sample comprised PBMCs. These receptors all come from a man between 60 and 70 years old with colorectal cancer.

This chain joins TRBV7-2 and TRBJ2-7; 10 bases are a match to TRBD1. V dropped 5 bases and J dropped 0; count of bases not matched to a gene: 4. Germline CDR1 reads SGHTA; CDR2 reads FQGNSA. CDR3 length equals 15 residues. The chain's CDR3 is CASSPRTGGSYEQYV. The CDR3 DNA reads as TGTGCCAGCAGCCCTCGGACAGGGGGCTCCTACGAGCAGTACGTC.

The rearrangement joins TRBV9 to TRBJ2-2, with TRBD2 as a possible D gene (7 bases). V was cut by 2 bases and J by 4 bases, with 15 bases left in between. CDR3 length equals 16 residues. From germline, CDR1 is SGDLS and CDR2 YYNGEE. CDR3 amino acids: CASSVGGDTATGELFF. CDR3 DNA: TGTGCCAGCAGCGTGGGAGGGGACACCGCCACCGGGGAGCTGTTTTTT.

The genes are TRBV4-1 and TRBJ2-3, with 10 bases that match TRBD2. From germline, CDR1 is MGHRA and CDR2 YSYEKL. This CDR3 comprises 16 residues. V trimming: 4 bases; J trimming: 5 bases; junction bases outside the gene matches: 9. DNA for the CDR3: TGCGCCAGCAGCCCCAAGCGGGGGGGCCAAGTAGATACGCAGTATTTT. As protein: CASSPKRGGQVDTQYF.

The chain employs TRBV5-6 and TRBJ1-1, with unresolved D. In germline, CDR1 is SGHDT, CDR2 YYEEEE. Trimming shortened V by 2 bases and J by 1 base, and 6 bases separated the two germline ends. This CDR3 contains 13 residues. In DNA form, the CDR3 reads TGTGCCAGCAGCTTCAATCCGAACACTGAAGCTTTCTTT. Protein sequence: CASSFNPNTEAFF.

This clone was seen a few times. CDR3 loop: CATSDPTTQYTGELFF. Here the CDR3 DNA reads TGTGCCACCAGTGACCCGACGACCCAGTACACCGGGGAGCTGTTTTTT. This sequence joins TRBV24-1 and TRBJ2-2; no clear D gene. V was cut by 4 bases and J by 3 bases, with 14 bases left in between. The length of the CDR3 is 16 residues. Germline-derived CDR1 and CDR2 are KGHDR and SFDVKD.

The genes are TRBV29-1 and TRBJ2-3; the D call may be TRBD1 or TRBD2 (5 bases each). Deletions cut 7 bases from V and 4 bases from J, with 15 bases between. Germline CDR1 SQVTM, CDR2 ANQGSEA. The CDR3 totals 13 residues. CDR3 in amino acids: CSAGTLAPDTQYF. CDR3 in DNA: TGCAGCGCCGGGACCCTAGCCCCAGATACGCAGTATTTT.

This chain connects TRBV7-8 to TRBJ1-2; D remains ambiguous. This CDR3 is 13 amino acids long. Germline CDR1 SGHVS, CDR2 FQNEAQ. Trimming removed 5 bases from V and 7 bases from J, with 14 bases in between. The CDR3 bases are TGTGCCAGCAGCGCCCCCCCTGGTTCTGGCTACACCTTC. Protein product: CASSAPPGSGYTF.

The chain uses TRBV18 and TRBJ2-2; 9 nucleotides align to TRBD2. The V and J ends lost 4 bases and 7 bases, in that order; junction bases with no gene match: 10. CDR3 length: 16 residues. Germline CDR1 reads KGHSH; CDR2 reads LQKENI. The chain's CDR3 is CASSRTGTSNNGELFF. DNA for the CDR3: TGTGCCAGCTCACGTACCGGGACTAGCAATAACGGGGAGCTGTTTTTT.

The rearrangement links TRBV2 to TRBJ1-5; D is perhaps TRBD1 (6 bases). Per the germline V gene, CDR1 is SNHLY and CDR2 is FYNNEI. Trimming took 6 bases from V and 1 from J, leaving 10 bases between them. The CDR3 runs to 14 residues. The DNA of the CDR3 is TGTGCCAGCAGACCCACAGGGAGCAATCAGCCCCAGCATTTT. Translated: CASRPTGSNQPQHF. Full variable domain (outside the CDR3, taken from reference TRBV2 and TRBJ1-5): EPEVTQTPSHQVTQMGQEVILRCVPISNHLYFYWYRQILGQKVEFLVSFYNNEISEKSEIFDDQFSVERPDGSNFTLKIRSTKLEDSAMYFCASRPTGSNQPQHFGDGTRLSIL.

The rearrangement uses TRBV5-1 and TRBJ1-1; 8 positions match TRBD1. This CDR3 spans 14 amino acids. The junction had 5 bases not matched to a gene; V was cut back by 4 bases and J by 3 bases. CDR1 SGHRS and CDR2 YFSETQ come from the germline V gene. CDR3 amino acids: CASSRQGPDTEAFF. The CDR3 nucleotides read TGCGCCAGCAGCCGACAGGGGCCGGACACTGAAGCTTTCTTT.

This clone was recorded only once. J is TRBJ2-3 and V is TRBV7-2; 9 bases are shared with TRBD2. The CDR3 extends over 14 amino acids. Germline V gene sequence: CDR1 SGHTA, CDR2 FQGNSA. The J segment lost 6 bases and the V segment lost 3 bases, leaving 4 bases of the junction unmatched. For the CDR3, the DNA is TGTGCCAGCAGCTTGGGCGGGGGGGCTGATACGCAGTATTTT. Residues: CASSLGGGADTQYF.

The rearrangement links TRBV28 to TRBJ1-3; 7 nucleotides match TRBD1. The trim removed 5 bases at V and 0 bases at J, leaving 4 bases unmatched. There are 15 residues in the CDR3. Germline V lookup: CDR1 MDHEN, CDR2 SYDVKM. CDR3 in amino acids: CASSAGTDSGNTIYF. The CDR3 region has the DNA TGTGCCAGCAGTGCCGGGACAGACTCTGGAAACACCATATATTTT.

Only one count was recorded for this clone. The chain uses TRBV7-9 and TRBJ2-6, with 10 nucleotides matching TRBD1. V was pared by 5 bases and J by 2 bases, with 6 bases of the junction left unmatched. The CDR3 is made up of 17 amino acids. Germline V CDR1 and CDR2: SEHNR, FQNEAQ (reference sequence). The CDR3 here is CASSILTGGPGANVLTF. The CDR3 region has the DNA TGTGCCAGCAGCATCTTGACAGGGGGCCCTGGGGCCAACGTCCTGACTTTC.

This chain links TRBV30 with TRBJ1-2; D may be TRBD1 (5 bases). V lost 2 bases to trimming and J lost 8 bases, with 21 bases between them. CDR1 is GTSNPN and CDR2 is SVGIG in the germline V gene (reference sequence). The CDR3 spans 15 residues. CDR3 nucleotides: TGTGCCTGGAGTTCCCGGGGGGGTGTCGGTGGGGGCTACACCTTC. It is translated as CAWSSRGGVGGGYTF.

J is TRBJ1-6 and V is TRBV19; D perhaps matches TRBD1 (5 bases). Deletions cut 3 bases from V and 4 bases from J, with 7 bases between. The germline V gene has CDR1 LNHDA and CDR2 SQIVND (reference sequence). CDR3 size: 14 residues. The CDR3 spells CASSIGTYNSPLHF. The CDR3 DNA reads TGTGCCAGTAGTATCGGGACGTATAATTCACCCCTCCACTTT.

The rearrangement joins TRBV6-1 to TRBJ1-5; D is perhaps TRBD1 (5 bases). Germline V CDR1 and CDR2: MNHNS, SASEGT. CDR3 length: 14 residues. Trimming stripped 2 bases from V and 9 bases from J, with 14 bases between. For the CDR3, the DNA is TGTGCCAGCAGTGAAAAGAGGGGTCTGGGGCCCCAGCATTTT. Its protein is CASSEKRGLGPQHF.

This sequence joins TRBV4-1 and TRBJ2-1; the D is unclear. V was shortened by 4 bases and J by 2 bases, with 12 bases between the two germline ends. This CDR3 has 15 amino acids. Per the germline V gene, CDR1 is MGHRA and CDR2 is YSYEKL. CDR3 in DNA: TGCGCCAGCAGCCTCGGGTGGGCCCCCTACAATGAGCAGTTCTTC. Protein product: CASSLGWAPYNEQFF.

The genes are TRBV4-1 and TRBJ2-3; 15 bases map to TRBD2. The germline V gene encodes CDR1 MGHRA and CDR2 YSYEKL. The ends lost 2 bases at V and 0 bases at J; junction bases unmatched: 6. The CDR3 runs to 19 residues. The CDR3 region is CASSQRGLAGGDSTDTQYF. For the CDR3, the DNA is TGCGCCAGCAGCCAACGTGGACTAGCGGGGGGGGATAGCACAGATACGCAGTATTTT.